A single sample is the source of the 30 T cell receptor beta chains below, sequenced in a study of cytomegalovirus exposure and HLA in healthy donors (dated by TCRdb to the late 2010s). Library preparation used the immunoSEQ multiplex PCR assay. The multiplex PCR relied on a mix of 60 forward primers for TCR Vbeta segments and 13 reverse primers for TCR Jbeta segments. Here the immuneACCESS table is served through TCRdb, limited to in-frame sequences with V and J called. Missing clones are a known gap in these copies; in checked studies unresolved V genes cover under half, and the rest lacks a known reason. This sample has over 150,000 clones in its table, and 70% to 85% of those were observed once. The top ten constitute more than 0.95% of the sample. Input material: PBMCs. These receptor sequences come from a girl aged 2-10 years in good health and CMV-seropositive.

In this sample, this clone turned up once. The chain carries TRBV4-1 and TRBJ2-3; 8 bases map to TRBD2. The CDR3 has 17 amino acids. Germline CDR1 MGHRA, CDR2 YSYEKL. Trimming at V came to 2 bases and at J to 0 bases, leaving 7 bases not matched to a gene. CDR3 in amino acids: CASSQSTGGPSTDTQYF. CDR3 coding DNA: TGCGCCAGCAGCCAATCAACGGGAGGGCCTAGCACAGATACGCAGTATTTT.

CDR3 loop: CASREPDRNYGYTF. CDR3 sequence (DNA): TGCGCCAGCAGAGAGCCGGACAGGAACTATGGCTACACCTTC. This chain connects TRBV10-2 to TRBJ1-2, with 7 positions matching TRBD1. The V gene's germline CDR1 is WSHSY and CDR2 SAAADI. The CDR3 has 14 amino acids. V lost 6 bases, J lost 2 bases, and 6 bases stayed unmatched.

This clone was seen a single time. The chain links TRBV19 to TRBJ1-5; D perhaps matches TRBD1 (5 bases). The V end was cut by 9 bases, the J end by 3 bases, with 12 bases between. The CDR3 loop spans 13 amino acids. CDR1 and CDR2 (germline): LNHDA, SQIVND (reference sequence). The CDR3 DNA is TGTGCCAGCCAGCAGGGTCCCAATCAGCCCCAGCATTTT. This codes for CASQQGPNQPQHF. Looking up the rest from reference TRBV19 and TRBJ1-5 gives the full variable domain: DGGITQSPKYLFRKEGQNVTLSCEQNLNHDAMYWYRQDPGQGLRLIYYSQIVNDFQKGDIAEGYSVSREKKESFPLTVTSAQKNPTAFYLCASQQGPNQPQHFGDGTRLSIL.

The chain joins TRBV28 to TRBJ1-2; 8 bases fit TRBD1. After removal of 5 bases from V and 2 bases from J, the junction contained 4 bases not matched to a gene. The CDR3 covers 14 residues. Per the germline V gene, CDR1 is MDHEN and CDR2 is SYDVKM. The CDR3 DNA sequence: TGTGCCAGCAGTACGACAGGGGTCAACTATGGCTACACCTTC. Its protein product is CASSTTGVNYGYTF.

The chain has TRBV11-2 and TRBJ1-6; 9 bases line up with TRBD1. This CDR3 is 15 amino acids long. The junction had 2 bases not matched to a gene; V was cut back by 7 bases and J by 1 base. CDR1 and CDR2 from the germline V gene are SGHAT and FQNNGV. CDR3 nucleotides: TGTGCCAGCAAGGGACAGGGATCCTATAATTCACCCCTCCACTTT. Protein product: CASKGQGSYNSPLHF.

V gene TRBV9 combines with J gene TRBJ1-2; no firm D call. The CDR3 is made up of 13 amino acids. Trimming left V 0 bases short and J 2 bases short, with 5 bases between. Germline V gene lookup returns CDR1 SGDLS and CDR2 YYNGEE. The CDR3 DNA is TGTGCCAGCAGCGTAGTACAAAACTATGGCTACACCTTC. Translating it yields CASSVVQNYGYTF.

V gene TRBV28 combines with J gene TRBJ2-4; 8 bases agree with TRBD1. This CDR3 comprises 16 residues. Germline V lookup: CDR1 MDHEN, CDR2 SYDVKM. Trimming cost V 3 bases and J 7 bases; bases outside gene matches: 11. CDR3 in amino acids: CASSFLRTGRGNIQYF. Written as DNA, the CDR3 is TGTGCCAGCAGTTTTCTAAGGACAGGGAGAGGGAACATTCAGTACTTC.

V and J are TRBV6-5 and TRBJ1-1; TRBD1 is a possible D gene (5 bases). From germline, CDR1 is MNHEY and CDR2 SVGAGI. The CDR3 runs to 14 residues. V was pared by 5 bases and J by 1 base, with 11 bases between. The DNA for the CDR3 is TGTGCCAGCAGTCGGGACTTCCAGAACACTGAAGCTTTCTTT. Amino acid sequence: CASSRDFQNTEAFF.

The rearrangement links TRBV12-5 to TRBJ2-7; D possibly corresponds to TRBD1 (5 bases). V lost 1 base and J lost 0, with 28 bases in between. The CDR3 has 21 amino acids. Germline V gene sequence: CDR1 LGHNT, CDR2 FRNRAP. The CDR3 reads CASGLGRDPHVGAPSSYEQYF. CDR3 nucleotide sequence: TGTGCTAGTGGTTTGGGCCGAGATCCCCACGTTGGGGCGCCGAGCTCCTACGAGCAGTACTTC.

The chain carries TRBV7-9 and TRBJ2-1; no firm D call. This CDR3 is 13 amino acids long. Germline CDR1 SEHNR, CDR2 FQNEAQ (reference sequence). Trimming removed 3 bases at V and 8 bases at J, with 11 bases between. CDR3 nucleotides: TGTGCCAGCAGCTTTCCCGGGTATGATGAGCAGTTCTTC. It translates to CASSFPGYDEQFF.

The chain couples TRBV6-6 to TRBJ2-1; D is possibly TRBD2 (5 bases). The CDR3 covers 15 residues. CDR1 MNHNY and CDR2 SVGAGI come from the germline V gene (reference sequence). V was pared by 7 bases and J by 14 bases, with 27 bases between. In DNA form, the CDR3 reads TGTGCCAGCAATCCTAAGGGAGTGAGAGATGGGGTCGAGTTCTTC. It yields the protein CASNPKGVRDGVEFF.

The rearrangement uses TRBV5-4 and TRBJ1-1; D possibly corresponds to TRBD1 (6 bases). The V gene's germline CDR1 is SGHNT and CDR2 YYREEE (reference sequence). The CDR3 runs 16 residues. Deletions cut 0 bases from V and 8 bases from J, with 20 bases between. CDR3 residues: CASSLGSSYGGREAFF. The CDR3 DNA is TGTGCCAGCAGCTTGGGGTCGTCGTACGGGGGGCGCGAAGCTTTCTTT. The full variable domain, rest sourced from reference TRBV5-4 and TRBJ1-1, is ETGVTQSPTHLIKTRGQQVTLRCSSQSGHNTVSWYQQALGQGPQFIFQYYREEENGRGNFPPRFSGLQFPNYSSELNVNALELDDSALYLCASSLGSSYGGREAFFGQGTRLTVV.

The chain uses TRBV9 and TRBJ2-1; 11 bases agree with TRBD2. After removal of 4 bases from V and 3 bases from J, the junction contained 15 bases not matched to a gene. The CDR3 is 19 amino acids. From germline, CDR1 is SGDLS and CDR2 YYNGEE. CDR3: CASSLSRRKTSGIYNEQFF. CDR3 in DNA: TGTGCCAGCAGCTTAAGTAGGAGAAAGACTAGCGGGATCTACAATGAGCAGTTCTTC.

This chain uses TRBV7-9 with TRBJ2-7; 8 nucleotides line up with TRBD2. The CDR3 is 14 amino acids. Per the germline V gene, CDR1 is SEHNR and CDR2 is FQNEAQ (reference sequence). Germline trimming cut 5 bases from V and 3 bases from J; bases unmatched to any gene: 6. The CDR3 sequence is CASSGLAQDYEQYF. CDR3 bases: TGTGCCAGCAGCGGACTAGCACAGGACTACGAGCAGTACTTC.

This sequence joins TRBV10-3 and TRBJ2-7; D ambiguous. The CDR3 spans 13 residues. Germline lookup yields CDR1 ENHRY and CDR2 SYGVKD. Between the trimmed V and J ends, which lost 1 base and 2 bases, there was a span of 6 bases. CDR3 nucleotide sequence: TGTGCCATCAGTGAGTTAGCCCCCTACGAGCAGTACTTC. It yields the protein CAISELAPYEQYF.

J is TRBJ2-5 and V is TRBV7-9, with 13 bases matching TRBD2. The J call may be faulty, since TRBJ2-7 better matches the DNA end. Germline lookup yields CDR1 SEHNR and CDR2 FQNEAQ (reference sequence). The CDR3 covers 16 residues. The CDR3 loop is CASSPGTSGTPYEQYF. For the CDR3, the DNA is TGTGCCAGCAGCCCAGGGACTAGCGGGACCCCCTACGAGCAGTACTTC.

The rearrangement joins TRBV27 to TRBJ2-2; 7 positions match TRBD1. This CDR3 has 15 amino acids. Germline loops: CDR1 MNHEY, CDR2 SMNVEV (reference sequence). Trimming cost V 5 bases and J 2 bases; bases outside gene matches: 5. The CDR3 DNA follows: TGTGCCAGCAGTCCGGGACAGAGAAACACCGGGGAGCTGTTTTTT. Its translation: CASSPGQRNTGELFF.

The chain recombines TRBV19 with TRBJ1-2; 9 positions agree with TRBD1. Germline trimming cut 0 bases from V and 4 bases from J; bases unmatched to any gene: 3. The germline gives CDR1 LNHDA, CDR2 SQIVND (reference sequence). The CDR3 covers 15 residues. The DNA of the CDR3 is TGTGCCAGTAGTATAGAAGGGACAGGGCGCTATGGCTACACCTTC. Encoded protein: CASSIEGTGRYGYTF.

The CDR3 region is CAAGQGANQPQHF. The DNA for the CDR3 is TGTGCTGCGGGACAGGGGGCGAATCAGCCCCAGCATTTT. The chain carries TRBV30 and TRBJ1-5; 12 bases line up with TRBD1. The CDR3 runs to 13 residues. CDR1 and CDR2 from the germline V gene are GTSNPN and SVGIG (reference sequence).

V gene TRBV6-1 combines with J gene TRBJ1-2; 7 bases agree with TRBD1. V was clipped by 4 bases and J by 4 bases; unmatched bases: 15. The CDR3 contains 17 residues. Per the germline V gene, CDR1 is MNHNS and CDR2 is SASEGT. CDR3 coding DNA: TGTGCCAGCAGTGTCTTCCTGCATGGGACAGCTAGCTATGGCTACACCTTC. It codes for CASSVFLHGTASYGYTF.

The V gene is TRBV5-6, the J gene TRBJ2-2; possibly TRBD1 for D (6 bases). V dropped 2 bases and J dropped 4 bases, with 9 bases sitting between them. The CDR3 loop spans 14 amino acids. Germline CDR1 is SGHDT and CDR2 is YYEEEE. The CDR3 nucleotides read TGTGCCAGCAGCTTTGTGGACAGCACCGGGGAGCTGTTTTTT. Amino acid sequence: CASSFVDSTGELFF.

The J gene is TRBJ1-4, the V gene TRBV11-2; D not certain. Germline V gene lookup returns CDR1 SGHAT and CDR2 FQNNGV. Trimming shortened V by 4 bases and J by 8 bases, and 26 bases separated the two germline ends. This CDR3 contains 18 residues. CDR3 loop: CASSYLRGGPGLAEKLFF. DNA of the CDR3: TGTGCCAGCAGCTACCTACGGGGAGGGCCGGGCCTTGCGGAAAAACTGTTTTTT.

The J gene is TRBJ2-2, the V gene TRBV7-9, with unresolved D. This CDR3 region has 17 residues. Trimming removed 4 bases from V and 0 bases from J, with 15 bases in between. Germline V CDR1 and CDR2: SEHNR, FQNEAQ (reference sequence). As DNA, the CDR3 is TGTGCCAGCAGCTCCCTGACTCATACTGCGAACACCGGGGAGCTGTTTTTT. Protein sequence: CASSSLTHTANTGELFF.

The chain is built from TRBV28 and TRBJ1-1; a weak D match, TRBD1 (5 bases). Trimming removed 2 bases from V and 5 bases from J, with 21 bases in between. Germline V gene data show CDR1 as MDHEN and CDR2 as SYDVKM. The CDR3 has 17 residues. CDR3 sequence: CASSLIQGVVSRTEAFF. The CDR3 DNA reads as TGTGCCAGCAGTTTAATCCAGGGCGTTGTGAGTCGGACTGAAGCTTTCTTT.

The chain combines TRBV27 with TRBJ2-1, with 7 bases that match TRBD2. The germline CDR1 and CDR2 sequences are MNHEY and SMNVEV (reference sequence). Unmatched junction bases numbered 11, after V lost 2 bases and J lost 10 bases. CDR3 length: 15 amino acids. The CDR3 nucleotides read TGTGCCAGCAGTTTAGCCGGGGGGTACCCCTCCGAGCAGTTCTTC. Its protein is CASSLAGGYPSEQFF.

The chain recombines TRBV10-3 with TRBJ2-7, with 10 bases identical to TRBD1. The junction had 6 bases not matched to a gene; V was cut back by 7 bases and J by 3 bases. Germline CDR1 and CDR2: ENHRY and SYGVKD. This CDR3 is built from 14 residues. For the CDR3, the DNA is TGTGCCATCAAGGGGACAGGGGCCAGCTACGAGCAGTACTTC. This gives the protein CAIKGTGASYEQYF.

This clone was seen only a few times. The rearrangement joins TRBV2 to TRBJ2-5; D is unresolved. The CDR3 runs 13 residues. V lost 4 bases, J lost 4 bases, and 10 bases lay in between. Germline loops: CDR1 SNHLY, CDR2 FYNNEI. The CDR3 bases are TGTGCCAGCAGTGTGGGTTGGAGAGAGACCCAGTACTTC. It encodes CASSVGWRETQYF. The whole variable domain, remainder taken from reference TRBV2 and TRBJ2-5, is EPEVTQTPSHQVTQMGQEVILRCVPISNHLYFYWYRQILGQKVEFLVSFYNNEISEKSEIFDDQFSVERPDGSNFTLKIRSTKLEDSAMYFCASSVGWRETQYFGPGTRLLVL.

This chain connects TRBV5-1 to TRBJ1-3; possible D gene TRBD1, 6 bases. The germline V and J ends were trimmed by 0 bases and 3 bases, with 10 bases remaining between them. Germline CDR1 and CDR2: SGHRS and YFSETQ. The CDR3 covers 15 residues. CDR3 DNA: TGCGCCAGCAGCTTGGAGCTCAGGGGTGGAAACACCATATATTTT. It encodes CASSLELRGGNTIYF.

This chain joins TRBV12-5 and TRBJ2-7; TRBD2 might be the D (5 bases). V gave up 0 bases and J gave up 3 bases, with 9 bases separating them. Germline lookup yields CDR1 LGHNT and CDR2 FRNRAP. The CDR3 contains 14 residues. CDR3 DNA: TGTGCTAGTGGTTTGGTAGCGGCAGACTACGAGCAGTACTTC. Protein product: CASGLVAADYEQYF.

This clone was found a few times. The chain carries TRBV25-1 and TRBJ1-2; no reliable D call. CDR3 length: 15 amino acids. Germline V lookup: CDR1 MGHDK, CDR2 SYGVNS. V lost 2 bases and J 5 bases, leaving 15 bases between the germline ends. The CDR3 DNA sequence: TGTGCCAGCAGTGAAGGGATGGGAGCTGTTTATGGCTACACCTTC. Protein: CASSEGMGAVYGYTF.